The present T cell receptor beta chain was sequenced within a study of control samples from healthy donors and cancer patients. The method was immunoSEQ multiplex PCR; TCRdb's version includes in-frame clones alone and lacks a portion of them. The sample lists around 42,000 clones, approximately 94% occurring once. V was clipped by 1 base and J by 8 bases, with 3 bases between them. CDR3 length: 11 amino acids. Germline assignment: CDR1 SNHLY and CDR2 FYNNEI. The sequenced sample was blood. The TCR was taken from a man aged 55 to 70 in good health. The V and J genes are TRBV2 and TRBJ2-1; D is ambiguous. The CDR3 spells CASSEEDEQFF. CDR3 bases: TGTGCCAGCAGTGAAGAGGATGAGCAGTTCTTC.